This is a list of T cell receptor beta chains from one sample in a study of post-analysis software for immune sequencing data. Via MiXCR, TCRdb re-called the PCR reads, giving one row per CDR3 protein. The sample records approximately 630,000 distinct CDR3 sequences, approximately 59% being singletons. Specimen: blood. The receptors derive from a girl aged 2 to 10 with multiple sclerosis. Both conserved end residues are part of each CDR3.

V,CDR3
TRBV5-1,CASSPRRTSVRQETQYF
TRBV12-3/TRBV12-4,CASSLLWRGVKTQYF
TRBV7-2,CASSPSLF
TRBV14,CASSLATWKLTSTDTQYF
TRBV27,CASSPWGSNLGYGYTF
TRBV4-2,CASSQAGVTTGETQYF
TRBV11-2,CASSSPGGGHEQYF
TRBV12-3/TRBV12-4,CASSSMGDRETQYF
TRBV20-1,CSATSSDIAGGLNEQYF
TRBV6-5,CASLGQGNTEAFF
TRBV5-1,CASSLAIGTGGDEQFF
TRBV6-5,CASSSPRLAGSTDTQYF
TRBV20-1,CSARMEGGNQFF
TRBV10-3,CAISESIWKGDSNNSPLHF
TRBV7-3,CASSSRGGNEHFF
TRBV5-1,CASSPEPGLAGVEQFF
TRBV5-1,CASSEVHNEQFF
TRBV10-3,CAIGDTTGTGATYEQYF
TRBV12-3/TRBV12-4,CASSLDASNYGYTF
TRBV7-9,CASSLRTEYGYTF
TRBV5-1,CASSVGLAELTDTQYF
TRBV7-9,CASSLGVVLLGEQYF
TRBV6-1,CASSQLTPMDRAYEQYF
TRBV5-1,CASRRLPGGVTEAFF
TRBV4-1,CASSQEARNVYEQYF
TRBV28,CASSLEAHEQYF
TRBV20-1,CSAHRGTVETQYF
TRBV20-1,CSASRGDTAVSYYNEQFF
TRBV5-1,CASSLRASIDEQYF
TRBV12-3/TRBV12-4,CASSLWVLASGGDEQFF
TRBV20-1,CSARFRQAGYNEQFF
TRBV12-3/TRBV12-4,CASGSSGGAWETQYF
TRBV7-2,CASSIKGSAGSSYEQYF
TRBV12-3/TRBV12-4,CASTRTGVADTQYF
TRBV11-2,CASSSSGSQYF
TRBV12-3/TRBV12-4,CASTSGGSADTQYF
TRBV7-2,CASSPPGQGSIQYF
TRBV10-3,CAISESSSASSYNEQFF
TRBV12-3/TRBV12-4,CASRHAGSSYEQYF
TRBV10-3,CALHLEGYTF
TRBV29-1,CSVEVRLGQTQYF
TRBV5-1,CASSRGDGSGANILTF
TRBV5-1,CASSLTGSGETQYF
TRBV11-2,CASSWGLAGGYNEQFF
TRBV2,CASSGDYSNQPQHF
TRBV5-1,CASSLESGARGYTF
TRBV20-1,CSARDRLAAPSAYEQYF
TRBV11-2,CASSLVASGPTYEQYF
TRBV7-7,CASSVSGAYNEQFF
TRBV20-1,CSARDNGGPKETQYF
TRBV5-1,CASSLLQGELVYEQYF
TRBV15,CATSRDSPAWGTDTQYF
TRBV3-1,CASSQEPGLRQYF
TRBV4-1,CASSQFSREKLFF
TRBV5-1,CASSAPRGILYEQYF